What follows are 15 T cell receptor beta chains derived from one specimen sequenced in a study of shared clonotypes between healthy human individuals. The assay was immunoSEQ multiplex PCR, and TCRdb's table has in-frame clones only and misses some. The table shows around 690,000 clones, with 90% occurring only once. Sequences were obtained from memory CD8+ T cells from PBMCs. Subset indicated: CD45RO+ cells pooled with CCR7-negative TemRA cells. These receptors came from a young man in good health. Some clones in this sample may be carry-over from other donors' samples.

The CDR3: CASSLSQVSKNEQFF. The CDR3 DNA sequence: TGTGCCAGCAGTTTATCCCAAGTCAGCAAGAATGAGCAGTTCTTC. The rearrangement uses TRBV27 and TRBJ2-1; D remains unclear. There are 15 residues in the CDR3. Germline loops: CDR1 MNHEY, CDR2 SMNVEV (reference sequence). Between the trimmed V and J ends, which lost 0 bases and 7 bases, there was a span of 13 bases.

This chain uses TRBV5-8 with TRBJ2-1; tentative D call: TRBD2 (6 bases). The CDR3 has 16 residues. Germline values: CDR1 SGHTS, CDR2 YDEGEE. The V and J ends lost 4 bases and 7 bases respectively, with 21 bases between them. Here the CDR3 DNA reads TGTGCCAGCAGCCGAAGTTTACTAGCTACTTTGAATGAGCAGTTCTTC. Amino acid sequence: CASSRSLLATLNEQFF.

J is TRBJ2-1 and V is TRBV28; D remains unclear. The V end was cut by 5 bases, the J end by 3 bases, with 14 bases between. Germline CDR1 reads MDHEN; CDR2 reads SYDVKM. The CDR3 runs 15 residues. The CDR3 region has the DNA TGTGCCAGCAGTCCAGACAAGAGTCTCTACAATGAGCAGTTCTTC. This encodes CASSPDKSLYNEQFF.

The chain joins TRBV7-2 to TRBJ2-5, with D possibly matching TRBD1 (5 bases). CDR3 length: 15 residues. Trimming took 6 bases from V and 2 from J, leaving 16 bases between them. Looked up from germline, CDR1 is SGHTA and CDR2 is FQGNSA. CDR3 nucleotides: TGTGCCAGCAGGCCAGAACTCGGACAACAAGAGACCCAGTACTTC. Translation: CASRPELGQQETQYF.

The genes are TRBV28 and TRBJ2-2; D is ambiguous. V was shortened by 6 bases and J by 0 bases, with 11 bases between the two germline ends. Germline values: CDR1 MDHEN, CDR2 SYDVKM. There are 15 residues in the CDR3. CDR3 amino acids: CASSPNFANTGELFF. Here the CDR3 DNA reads TGTGCCAGCAGCCCGAATTTCGCGAACACCGGGGAGCTGTTTTTT.

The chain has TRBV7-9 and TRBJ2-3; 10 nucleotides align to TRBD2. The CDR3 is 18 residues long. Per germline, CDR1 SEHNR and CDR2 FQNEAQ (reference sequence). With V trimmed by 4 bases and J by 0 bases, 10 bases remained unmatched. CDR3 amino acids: CASSSRAGTSASTDTQYF. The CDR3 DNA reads TGTGCCAGCAGCTCCAGGGCGGGGACTAGCGCCAGCACAGATACGCAGTATTTT.

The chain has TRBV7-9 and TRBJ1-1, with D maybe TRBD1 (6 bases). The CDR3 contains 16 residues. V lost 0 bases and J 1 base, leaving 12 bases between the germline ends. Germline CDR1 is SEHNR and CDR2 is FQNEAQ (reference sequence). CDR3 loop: CASSLAGGQPNTEAFF. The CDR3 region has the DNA TGTGCCAGCAGCTTAGCCGGGGGGCAGCCGAACACTGAAGCTTTCTTT. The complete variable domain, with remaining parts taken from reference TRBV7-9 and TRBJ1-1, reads DTGVSQNPRHKITKRGQNVTFRCDPISEHNRLYWYRQTLGQGPEFLTYFQNEAQLEKSRLLSDRFSAERPKGSFSTLEIQRTEQGDSAMYLCASSLAGGQPNTEAFFGQGTRLTVV.

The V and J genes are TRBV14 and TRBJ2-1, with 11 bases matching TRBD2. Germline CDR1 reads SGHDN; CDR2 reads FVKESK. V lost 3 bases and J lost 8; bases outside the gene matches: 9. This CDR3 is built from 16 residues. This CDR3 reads CASSHVLAGGLDEQFF. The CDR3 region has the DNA TGTGCCAGCAGCCATGTCCTAGCGGGAGGTCTAGATGAGCAGTTCTTC.

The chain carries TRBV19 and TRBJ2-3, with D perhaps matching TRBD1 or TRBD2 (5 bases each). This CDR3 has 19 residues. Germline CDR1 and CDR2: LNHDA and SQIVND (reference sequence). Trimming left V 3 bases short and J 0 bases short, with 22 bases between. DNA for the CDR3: TGTGCCAGTAGTATTTCTGCGGGTCTGGGGCTACCAAGCACAGATACGCAGTATTTT. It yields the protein CASSISAGLGLPSTDTQYF. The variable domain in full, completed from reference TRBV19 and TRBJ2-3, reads DGGITQSPKYLFRKEGQNVTLSCEQNLNHDAMYWYRQDPGQGLRLIYYSQIVNDFQKGDIAEGYSVSREKKESFPLTVTSAQKNPTAFYLCASSISAGLGLPSTDTQYFGPGTRLTVL.

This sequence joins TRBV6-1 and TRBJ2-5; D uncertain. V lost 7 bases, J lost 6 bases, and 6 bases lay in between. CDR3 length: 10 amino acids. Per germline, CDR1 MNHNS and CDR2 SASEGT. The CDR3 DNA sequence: TGTGCCAGCAATATGAAGACCCAGTACTTC. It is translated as CASNMKTQYF.

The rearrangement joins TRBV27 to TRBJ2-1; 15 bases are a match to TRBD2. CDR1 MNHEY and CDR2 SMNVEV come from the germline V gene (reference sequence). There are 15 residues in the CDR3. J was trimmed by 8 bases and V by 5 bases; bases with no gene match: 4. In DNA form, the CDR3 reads TGTGCCAGCAGTGCGAGGACTAGCGGGGGGGATGAGCAGTTCTTC. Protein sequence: CASSARTSGGDEQFF.

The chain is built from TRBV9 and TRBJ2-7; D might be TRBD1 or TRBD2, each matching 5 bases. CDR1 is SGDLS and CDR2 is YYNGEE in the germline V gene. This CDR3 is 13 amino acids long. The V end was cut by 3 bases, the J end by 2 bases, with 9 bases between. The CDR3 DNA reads TGTGCCAGCAGCGCCCGGGACCCCTACGAGCAGTACTTC. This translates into CASSARDPYEQYF.

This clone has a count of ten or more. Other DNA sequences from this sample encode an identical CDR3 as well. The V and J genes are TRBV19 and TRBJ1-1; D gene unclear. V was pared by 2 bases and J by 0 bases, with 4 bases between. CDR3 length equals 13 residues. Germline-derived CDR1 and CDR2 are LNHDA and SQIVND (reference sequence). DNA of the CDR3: TGTGCCAGTAGTATAACAATGAACACTGAAGCTTTCTTT. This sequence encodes CASSITMNTEAFF.

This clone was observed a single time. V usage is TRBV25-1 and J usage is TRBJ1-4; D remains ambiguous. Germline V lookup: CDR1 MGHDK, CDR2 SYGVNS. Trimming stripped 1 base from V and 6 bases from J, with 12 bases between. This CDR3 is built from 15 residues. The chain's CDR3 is CASSEWGGSDEKLFF. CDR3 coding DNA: TGTGCCAGCAGTGAATGGGGAGGGTCGGATGAAAAACTGTTTTTT.

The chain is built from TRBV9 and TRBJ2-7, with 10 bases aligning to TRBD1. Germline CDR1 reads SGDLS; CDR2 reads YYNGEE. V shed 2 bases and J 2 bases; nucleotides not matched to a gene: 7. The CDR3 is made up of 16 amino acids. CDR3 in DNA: TGTGCCAGCAGCGTGTACGGGACAGGGGATGCCTACGAGCAGTACTTC. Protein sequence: CASSVYGTGDAYEQYF.